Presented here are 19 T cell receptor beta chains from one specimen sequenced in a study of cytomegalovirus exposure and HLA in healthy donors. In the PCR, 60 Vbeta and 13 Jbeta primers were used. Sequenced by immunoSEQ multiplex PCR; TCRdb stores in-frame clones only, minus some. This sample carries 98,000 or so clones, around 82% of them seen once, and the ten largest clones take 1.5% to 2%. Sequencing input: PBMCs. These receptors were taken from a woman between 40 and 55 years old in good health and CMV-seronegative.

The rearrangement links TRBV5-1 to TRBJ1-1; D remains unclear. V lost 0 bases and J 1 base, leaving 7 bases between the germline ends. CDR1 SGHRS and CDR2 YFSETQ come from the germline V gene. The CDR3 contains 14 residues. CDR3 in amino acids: CASSLAPGNTEAFF. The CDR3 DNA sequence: TGCGCCAGCAGCTTGGCCCCAGGGAACACTGAAGCTTTCTTT.

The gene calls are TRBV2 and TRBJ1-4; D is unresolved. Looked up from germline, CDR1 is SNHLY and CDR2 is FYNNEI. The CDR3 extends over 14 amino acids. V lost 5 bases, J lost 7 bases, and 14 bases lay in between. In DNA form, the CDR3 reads TGTGCCAGCAGTTACAGCAGCCGGGGTGAAAAACTGTTTTTT. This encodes CASSYSSRGEKLFF.

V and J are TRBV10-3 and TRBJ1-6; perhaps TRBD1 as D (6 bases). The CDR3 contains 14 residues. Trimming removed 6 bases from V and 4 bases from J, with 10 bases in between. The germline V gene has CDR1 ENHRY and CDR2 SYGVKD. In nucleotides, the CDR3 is TGTGCCATCAGACCAACAGGGTATAATTCACCCCTCCACTTT. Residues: CAIRPTGYNSPLHF.

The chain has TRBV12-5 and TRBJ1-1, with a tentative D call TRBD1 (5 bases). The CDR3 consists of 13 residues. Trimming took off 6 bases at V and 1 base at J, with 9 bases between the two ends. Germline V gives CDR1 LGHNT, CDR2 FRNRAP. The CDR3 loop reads CASGLTGNTEAFF. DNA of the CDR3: TGTGCTAGTGGACTCACAGGGAACACTGAAGCTTTCTTT.

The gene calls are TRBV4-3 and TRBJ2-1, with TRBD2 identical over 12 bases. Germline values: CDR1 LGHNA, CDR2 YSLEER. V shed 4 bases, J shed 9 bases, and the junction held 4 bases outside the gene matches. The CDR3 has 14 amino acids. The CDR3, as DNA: TGCGCCAGCAGCCCTCGACTAGCGGGAGCTGAGCAGTTCTTC. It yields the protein CASSPRLAGAEQFF.

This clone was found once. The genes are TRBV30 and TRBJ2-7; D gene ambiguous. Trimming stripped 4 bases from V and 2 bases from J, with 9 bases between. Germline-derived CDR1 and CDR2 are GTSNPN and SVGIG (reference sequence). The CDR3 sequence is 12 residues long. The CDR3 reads CAWKVDTYEQYF. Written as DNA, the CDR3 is TGTGCCTGGAAGGTTGACACCTACGAGCAGTACTTC. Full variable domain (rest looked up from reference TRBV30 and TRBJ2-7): SQTIHQWPATLVQPVGSPLSLECTVEGTSNPNLYWYRQAAGRGLQLLFYSVGIGQISSEVPQNLSASRPQDRQFILSSKKLLLSDSGFYLCAWKVDTYEQYFGPGTRLTVT.

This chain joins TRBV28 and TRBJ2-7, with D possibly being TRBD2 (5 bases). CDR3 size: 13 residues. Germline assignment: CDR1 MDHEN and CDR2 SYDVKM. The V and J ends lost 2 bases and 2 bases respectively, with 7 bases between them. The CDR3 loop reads CASSLSGPYEQYF. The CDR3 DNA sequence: TGTGCCAGCAGTTTAAGCGGTCCCTACGAGCAGTACTTC. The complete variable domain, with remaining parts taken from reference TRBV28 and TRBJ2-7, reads DVKVTQSSRYLVKRTGEKVFLECVQDMDHENMFWYRQDPGLGLRLIYFSYDVKMKEKGDIPEGYSVSREKKERFSLILESASTNQTSMYLCASSLSGPYEQYFGPGTRLTVT.

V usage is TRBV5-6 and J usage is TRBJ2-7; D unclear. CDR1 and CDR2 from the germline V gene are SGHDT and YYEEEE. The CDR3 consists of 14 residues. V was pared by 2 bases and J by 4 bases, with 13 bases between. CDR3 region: CASSFQQFGYEQYF. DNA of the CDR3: TGTGCCAGCAGCTTCCAGCAGTTCGGGTACGAGCAGTACTTC.

The CDR3 DNA reads as TGTGCCACCAGCAGGGGCGTGGACAGCGACCAAGAGACCCAGTACTTC. This gives the protein CATSRGVDSDQETQYF. J is TRBJ2-5 and V is TRBV15; TRBD1 is a possible D gene (6 bases). Trimming took off 3 bases at V and 0 bases at J, with 14 bases between the two ends. Germline values: CDR1 LNHNV, CDR2 YYDKDF (reference sequence). This CDR3 region has 16 residues.

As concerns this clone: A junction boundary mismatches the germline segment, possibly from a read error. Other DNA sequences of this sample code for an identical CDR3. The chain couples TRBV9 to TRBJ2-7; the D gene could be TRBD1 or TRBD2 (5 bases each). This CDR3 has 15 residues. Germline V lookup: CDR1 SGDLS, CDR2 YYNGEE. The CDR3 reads CASSVGGQGSYEQYF. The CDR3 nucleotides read TGTGCCAGTAGCGTAGGAGGCCAGGGATCCTACGAGCAGTACTTC.

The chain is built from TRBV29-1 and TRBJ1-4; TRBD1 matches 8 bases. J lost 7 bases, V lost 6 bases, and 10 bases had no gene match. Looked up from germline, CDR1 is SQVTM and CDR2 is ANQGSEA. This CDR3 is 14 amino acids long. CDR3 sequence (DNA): TGCAGCGTATACCGGTACAGGGGGTTTGAAAAACTGTTTTTT. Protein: CSVYRYRGFEKLFF.

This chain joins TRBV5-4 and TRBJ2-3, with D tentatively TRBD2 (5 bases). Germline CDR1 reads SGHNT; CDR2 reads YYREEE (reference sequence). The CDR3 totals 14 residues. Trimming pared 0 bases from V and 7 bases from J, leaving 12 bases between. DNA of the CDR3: TGTGCCAGCAGCTTGGCCGACGCGGGCCATACGCAGTATTTT. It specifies CASSLADAGHTQYF.

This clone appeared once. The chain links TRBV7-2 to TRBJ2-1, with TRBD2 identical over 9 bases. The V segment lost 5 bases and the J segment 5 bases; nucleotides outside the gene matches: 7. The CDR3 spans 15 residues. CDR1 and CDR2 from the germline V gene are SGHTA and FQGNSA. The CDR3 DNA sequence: TGTGCCAGCAGCGCGAAGCCTAGCGGGGACAATGAGCAGTTCTTC. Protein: CASSAKPSGDNEQFF.

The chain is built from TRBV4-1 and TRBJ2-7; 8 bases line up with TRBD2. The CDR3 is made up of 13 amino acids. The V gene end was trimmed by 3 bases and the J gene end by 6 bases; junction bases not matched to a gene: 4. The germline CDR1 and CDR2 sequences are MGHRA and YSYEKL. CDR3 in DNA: TGCGCCAGCAGCCATTCGGGAGGGAGCGAGCAGTACTTC. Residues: CASSHSGGSEQYF.

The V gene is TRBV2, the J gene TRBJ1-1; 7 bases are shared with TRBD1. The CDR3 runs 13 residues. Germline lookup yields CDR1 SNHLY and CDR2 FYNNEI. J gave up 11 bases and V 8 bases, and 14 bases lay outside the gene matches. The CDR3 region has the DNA TGTGCCAGCCTGACAGGGTTGGGGAGTAGGGCTTTCTTT. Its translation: CASLTGLGSRAFF.

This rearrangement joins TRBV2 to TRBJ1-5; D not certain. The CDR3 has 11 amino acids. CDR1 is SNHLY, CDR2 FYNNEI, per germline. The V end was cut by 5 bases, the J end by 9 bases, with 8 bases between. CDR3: CASSLGRPQHF. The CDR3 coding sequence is TGTGCCAGCAGTCTCGGTCGGCCCCAGCATTTT.

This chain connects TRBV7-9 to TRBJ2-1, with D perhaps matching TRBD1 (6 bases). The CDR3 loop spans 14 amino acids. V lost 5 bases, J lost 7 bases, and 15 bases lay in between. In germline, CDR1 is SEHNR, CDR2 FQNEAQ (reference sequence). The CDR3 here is CASSRAQGPNEQFF. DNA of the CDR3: TGTGCCAGCAGCCGGGCACAGGGTCCGAATGAGCAGTTCTTC.

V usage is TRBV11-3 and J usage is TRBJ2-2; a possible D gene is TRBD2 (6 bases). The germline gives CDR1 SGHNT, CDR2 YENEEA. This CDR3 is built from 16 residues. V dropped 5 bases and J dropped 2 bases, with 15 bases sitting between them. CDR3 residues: CASSPVGRGNTGELFF. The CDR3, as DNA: TGTGCCAGCAGCCCAGTGGGGCGGGGCAACACCGGGGAGCTGTTTTTT.

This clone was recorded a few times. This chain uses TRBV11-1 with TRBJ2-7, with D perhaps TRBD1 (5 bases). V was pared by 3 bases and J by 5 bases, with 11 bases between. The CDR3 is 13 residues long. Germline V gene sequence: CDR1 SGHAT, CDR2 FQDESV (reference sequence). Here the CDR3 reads CASSLSRVNEQYF. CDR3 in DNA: TGTGCCAGCAGCTTGTCCAGGGTGAACGAGCAGTACTTC. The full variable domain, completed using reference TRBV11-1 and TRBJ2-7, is EAEVAQSPRYKITEKSQAVAFWCDPISGHATLYWYRQILGQGPELLVQFQDESVVDDSQLPKDRFSAERLKGVDSTLKIQPAELGDSAMYLCASSLSRVNEQYFGPGTRLTVT.